This TCR beta chain was retrieved from a study of blood T cell repertoires in COVID-19. Sequencing was performed with immunoSEQ multiplex PCR; in TCRdb, only in-frame clones are kept and a portion is missing. The repertoire has approximately 160,000 clones, roughly 83% of them found once; the top ten carry around 4.8%. Participants were aged 18 to 89 years from 24 US areas. The ends were cut back, 4 bases at V and 1 base at J, with 14 bases in the middle. CDR3 length: 15 residues. Germline lookup yields CDR1 SGDLS and CDR2 YYNGEE. The TCR was taken from a woman aged 45-65 years who had recovered from COVID-19. The sequenced sample was PBMCs or T cells enriched from blood (not recorded which). V and J are TRBV9 and TRBJ1-1, with D possibly TRBD1 on 5 matching bases. CDR3 sequence reads: CASSPSGRGNTEAFF. CDR3 DNA sequence: TGTGCCAGCAGCCCCTCCGGAAGGGGGAACACTGAAGCTTTCTTT.